This T cell receptor (beta chain) is drawn from a study of blood T cell repertoires in COVID-19 (dated by TCRdb to about 2020). Notes on the research overall: Samples covering the acute and convalescent phases of COVID-19 were provided by collaborators in the United States, Italy and Spain. The prospective study material was composed of cDNA or gDNA derived from T cells, B-cell-depleted T cells, or PBMCs. Deeply sampled blood TCRbeta repertoires from subjects exposed to, actively infected with, or recovered from COVID-19 were included in the dataset. The repertoires were released in a freely available public database meant as a resource for research on the immune response to SARS-CoV-2. The samples were drawn from two sources: the first 160 participants of the ongoing ImmuneRACE study, and approximately 1,300 subjects contributed by 6 global collaborators. Sample metadata almost always included a de-identified subject ID, COVID-19 status, age in years and sex. HLA class I and class II types, where available, came from metadata supplied by the sample provider rather than from assay-based typing. The investigation overall reported the following: How much clinical and demographic metadata was included differed by source and by participant, and the metadata was provided uncurated.

At the junction V is shortened by 2 bases and J by 3 bases; bases outside the gene matches: 7. Looking up the germline V gene yields CDR1 SGHDT and CDR2 YYEEEE. The CDR3, cysteine through phenylalanine, is 15 amino acids long. CDR3 DNA only is kept here, 45 bases in frame from base 1. Concerning this clone: The target of this receptor is not known. No much larger clone is present one base from it, and per-base qualities are unavailable.

Each collaborating institution followed its own protocols to collect whole blood in K2EDTA tubes. For TCRbeta analysis, collaborator samples were shipped as frozen whole blood, as isolated PBMCs, or as DNA extracted from either sample type. TCRbeta CDR3 regions were amplified from genomic DNA using the immunoSEQ Assay, a bias-controlled multiplex PCR. The original methods were these. Nucleated cell counts per sample were estimated from amplification of reference gene primers within the assay. To quantify the absolute abundance of each unique TCRbeta CDR3 rearrangement, sequence reads were collapsed and filtered. For each sample, productive Simpson clonality was calculated by taking the square root of Simpson's diversity index across productive rearrangements. Sourced from immuneACCESS, this table was stored by TCRdb with only in-frame sequences that have V and J called. A share of the clones is absent; for the studies checked, an unresolved V gene accounts for under half, and the remainder has no known explanation. That table supplies the V and J calls and clone size; D and trimming were determined from the DNA. The sample contains more than 95,000 clones, 65% to 90% of them found a single time. 30% to 45% of the sample lies in the top ten.

This sequence uses TRBV5-6 and TRBJ1-2; TRBD1 agrees with 7 junctional bases. The receptor's source is a man older than 75 with acute or convalescent COVID-19. Sequencing was done on a sample of peripheral blood. Here the CDR3 is given as CASSFGQEPHYGYTF. The DNA is TGTGCCAGCAGCTTCGGACAGGAGCCTCACTATGGCTACACCTTC. The CDR3 plus the reference TRBV5-6 and TRBJ1-2 genes for the other parts give the full variable domain: DAGVTQSPTHLIKTRGQQVTLRCSPKSGHDTVSWYQQALGQGPQFIFQYYEEEERQRGNFPDRFSGHQFPNYSSELNVNALLLGDSALYLCASSFGQEPHYGYTFGSGTRLTVV.